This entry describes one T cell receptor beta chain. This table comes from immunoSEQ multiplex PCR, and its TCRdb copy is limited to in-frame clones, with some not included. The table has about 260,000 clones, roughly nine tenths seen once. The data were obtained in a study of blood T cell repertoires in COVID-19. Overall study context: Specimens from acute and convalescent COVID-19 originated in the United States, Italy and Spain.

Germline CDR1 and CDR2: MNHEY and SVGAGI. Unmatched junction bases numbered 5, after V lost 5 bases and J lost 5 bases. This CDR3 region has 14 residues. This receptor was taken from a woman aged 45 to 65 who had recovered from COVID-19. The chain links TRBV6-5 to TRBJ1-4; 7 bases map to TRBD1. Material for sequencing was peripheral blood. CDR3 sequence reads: CASSNRGINEKLFF. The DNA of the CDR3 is TGTGCCAGCAGTAACAGGGGAATCAATGAAAAACTGTTTTTT.